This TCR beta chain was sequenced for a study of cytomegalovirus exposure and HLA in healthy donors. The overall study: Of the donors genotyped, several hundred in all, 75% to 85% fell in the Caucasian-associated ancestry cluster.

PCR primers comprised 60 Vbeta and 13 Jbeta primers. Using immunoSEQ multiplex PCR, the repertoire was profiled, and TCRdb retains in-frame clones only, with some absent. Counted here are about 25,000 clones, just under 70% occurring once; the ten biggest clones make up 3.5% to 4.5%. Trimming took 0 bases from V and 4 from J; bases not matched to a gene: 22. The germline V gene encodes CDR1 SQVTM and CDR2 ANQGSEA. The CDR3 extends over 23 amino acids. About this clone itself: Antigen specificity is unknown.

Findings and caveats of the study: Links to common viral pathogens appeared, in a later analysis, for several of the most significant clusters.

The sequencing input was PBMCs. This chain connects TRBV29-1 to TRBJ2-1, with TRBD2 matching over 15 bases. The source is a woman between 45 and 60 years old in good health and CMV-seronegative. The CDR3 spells CSVEDSDRTSGRVTPYLYNEQFF. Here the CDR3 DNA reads TGCAGCGTTGAAGATTCCGATAGGACTAGCGGGAGGGTAACCCCCTATTTGTACAATGAGCAGTTCTTC.